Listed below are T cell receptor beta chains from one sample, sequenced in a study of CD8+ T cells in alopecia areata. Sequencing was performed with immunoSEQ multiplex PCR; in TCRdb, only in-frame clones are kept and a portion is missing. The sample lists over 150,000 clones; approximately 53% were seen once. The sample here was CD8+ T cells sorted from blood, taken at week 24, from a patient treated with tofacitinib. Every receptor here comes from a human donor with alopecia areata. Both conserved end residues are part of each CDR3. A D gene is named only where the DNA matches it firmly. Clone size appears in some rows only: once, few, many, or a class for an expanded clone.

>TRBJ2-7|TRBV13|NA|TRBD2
CASSISGGIYEQYF
TGTGCCAGCAGCATTAGCGGGGGGATATACGAGCAGTACTTC
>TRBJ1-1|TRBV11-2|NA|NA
CASTPQAGPNTEAFF
TGTGCCAGCACCCCACAGGCCGGACCGAACACTGAAGCTTTCTTT
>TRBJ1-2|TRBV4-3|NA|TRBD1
CASSLGQGASHGYTF
TGCGCCAGCAGCCTTGGACAGGGGGCATCTCATGGCTACACCTTC
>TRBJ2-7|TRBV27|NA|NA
CASRAAREQYF
TGTGCCAGCAGGGCGGCTAGAGAGCAGTACTTC
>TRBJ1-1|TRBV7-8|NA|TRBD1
CASSQWTGVPEAFF
TGTGCCAGCAGCCAATGGACAGGGGTCCCCGAAGCTTTCTTT
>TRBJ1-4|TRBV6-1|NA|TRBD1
CASSEGQGAEKLFF
TGTGCCAGCAGTGAAGGACAGGGGGCTGAAAAACTGTTTTTT
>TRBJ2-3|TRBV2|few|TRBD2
CASTGGLDTQYF
TGTGCCAGCACGGGGGGACTCGATACGCAGTATTTT
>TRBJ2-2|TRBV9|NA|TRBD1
CASSVKQGVSGELFF
TGTGCCAGCAGCGTCAAACAGGGGGTCAGCGGGGAGCTGTTTTTT
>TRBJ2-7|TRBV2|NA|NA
CASSEGGHPTYEQYF
TGTGCCAGCAGCGAAGGTGGACACCCCACCTACGAGCAGTACTTC
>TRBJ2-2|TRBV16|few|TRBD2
CASSQFRSGGQTGELFF
TGTGCCAGCAGCCAATTCCGAAGCGGGGGGCAAACCGGGGAGCTGTTTTTT
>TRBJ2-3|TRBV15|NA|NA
CATSRGRNSADTQYF
TGTGCCACCAGCAGAGGCCGTAATAGCGCAGATACGCAGTATTTT
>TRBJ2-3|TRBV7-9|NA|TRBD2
CASSPQRGSTDTQYF
TGTGCCAGCAGCCCCCAGCGGGGCAGCACAGATACGCAGTATTTT
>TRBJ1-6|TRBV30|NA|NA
CAWRQEGPWSNSPLHF
TGTGCCTGGAGACAGGAGGGGCCTTGGTCAAATTCACCCCTCCACTTT
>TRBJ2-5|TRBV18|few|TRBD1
CASSPETGYQETQYF
TGTGCCAGCTCACCCGAGACAGGGTACCAAGAGACCCAGTACTTC
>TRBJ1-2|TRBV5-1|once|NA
CASSLELRVDYGYTF
TGCGCCAGCAGCTTGGAACTCAGGGTAGACTATGGCTACACCTTC
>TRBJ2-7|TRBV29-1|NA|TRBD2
CSVQTGTSVYEQYF
TGCAGCGTCCAAACCGGGACTAGCGTCTACGAGCAGTACTTC
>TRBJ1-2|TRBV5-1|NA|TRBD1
CASSTGTERPNYGYTF
TGCGCCAGCAGCACCGGGACAGAAAGACCAAACTATGGCTACACCTTC
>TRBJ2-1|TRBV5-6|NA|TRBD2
CASSATSGGAFEQFF
TGTGCCAGCAGCGCTACTAGCGGGGGGGCTTTCGAGCAGTTCTTC
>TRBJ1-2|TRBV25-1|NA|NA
CASSGLGGYTF
TGTGCCAGCAGTGGGCTAGGTGGCTACACCTTC
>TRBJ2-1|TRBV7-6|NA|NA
CASSHRAYNEQFF
TGTGCCAGCAGCCACAGGGCGTACAATGAGCAGTTCTTC
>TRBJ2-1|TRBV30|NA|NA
CAWSVTRSYNEQFF
TGTGCCTGGAGTGTGACTAGATCCTACAATGAGCAGTTCTTC
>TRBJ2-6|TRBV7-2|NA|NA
CASSTPASAGANVLTF
TGTGCCAGCAGCACCCCAGCCTCGGCAGGGGCCAACGTCCTGACTTTC
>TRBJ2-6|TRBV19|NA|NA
CASSPPDTGANVLTF
TGTGCCAGTAGTCCACCCGACACTGGGGCCAACGTCCTGACTTTC
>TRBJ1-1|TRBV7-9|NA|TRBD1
CASSSQGADRNTEAFF
TGTGCCAGCAGTTCCCAGGGGGCGGATCGGAACACTGAAGCTTTCTTT
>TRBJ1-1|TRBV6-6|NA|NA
CASSPNRNTEAFF
TGTGCCAGCAGCCCTAATAGGAACACTGAAGCTTTCTTT
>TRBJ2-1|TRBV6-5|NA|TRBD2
CASSYSGTSGDNEQFF
TGTGCCAGCAGTTACTCCGGGACTAGCGGGGATAATGAGCAGTTCTTC
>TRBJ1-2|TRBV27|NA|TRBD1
CASSPSSGDRANYGYTF
TGTGCCAGCAGTCCCTCGTCGGGTGACAGGGCTAACTATGGCTACACCTTC
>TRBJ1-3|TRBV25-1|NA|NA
CASTLAGWSSGNTIYF
TGTGCCAGCACACTGGCAGGATGGAGCTCTGGAAACACCATATATTTT
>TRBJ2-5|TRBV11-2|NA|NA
CASSLRIGQETQYF
TGTGCCAGCAGCTTAAGAATAGGTCAAGAGACCCAGTACTTC
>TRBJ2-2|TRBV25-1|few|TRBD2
CASSAGLATGELFF
TGTGCCAGCAGTGCGGGACTAGCTACCGGGGAGCTGTTTTTT
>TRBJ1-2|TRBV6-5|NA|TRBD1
CASSYSRTGDYGYTF
TGTGCCAGCAGTTACTCGAGGACAGGGGACTATGGCTACACCTTC
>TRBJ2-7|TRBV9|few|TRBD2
CASGGGLGGSPYEQYF
TGTGCCAGCGGCGGGGGGCTAGGAGGGAGCCCCTACGAGCAGTACTTC
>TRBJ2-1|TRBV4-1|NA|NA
CASSLEGGNEQFF
TGCGCCAGCAGCCTAGAGGGGGGAAATGAGCAGTTCTTC
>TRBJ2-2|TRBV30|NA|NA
CAWTDKPGELFF
TGTGCCTGGACCGACAAGCCCGGGGAGCTGTTTTTT
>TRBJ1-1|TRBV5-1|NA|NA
CASSLGSGATEAFF
TGCGCCAGCAGCTTGGGGTCCGGGGCCACTGAAGCTTTCTTT
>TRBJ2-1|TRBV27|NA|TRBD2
CASKPGLAGGPHEQFF
TGTGCCAGCAAGCCGGGACTAGCGGGGGGGCCTCATGAGCAGTTCTTC
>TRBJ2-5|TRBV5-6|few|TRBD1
CASSLGTVSQETQYF
TGTGCCAGCAGCCTAGGGACAGTGTCCCAAGAGACCCAGTACTTC
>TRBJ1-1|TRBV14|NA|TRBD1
CASSPRGREDTEAFF
TGTGCCAGCAGCCCCAGGGGGCGCGAGGACACTGAAGCTTTCTTT
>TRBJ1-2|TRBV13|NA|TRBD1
CASSTGTGSEGYTF
TGTGCCAGCAGCACCGGGACAGGGTCTGAAGGCTACACCTTC
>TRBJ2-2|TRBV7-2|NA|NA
CASSLEGALGTGELFF
TGTGCCAGCAGCTTGGAGGGGGCCCTGGGGACCGGGGAGCTGTTTTTT
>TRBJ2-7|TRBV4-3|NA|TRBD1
CASSQEGTGGYEQYF
TGCGCCAGCAGCCAAGAGGGGACAGGGGGCTACGAGCAGTACTTC